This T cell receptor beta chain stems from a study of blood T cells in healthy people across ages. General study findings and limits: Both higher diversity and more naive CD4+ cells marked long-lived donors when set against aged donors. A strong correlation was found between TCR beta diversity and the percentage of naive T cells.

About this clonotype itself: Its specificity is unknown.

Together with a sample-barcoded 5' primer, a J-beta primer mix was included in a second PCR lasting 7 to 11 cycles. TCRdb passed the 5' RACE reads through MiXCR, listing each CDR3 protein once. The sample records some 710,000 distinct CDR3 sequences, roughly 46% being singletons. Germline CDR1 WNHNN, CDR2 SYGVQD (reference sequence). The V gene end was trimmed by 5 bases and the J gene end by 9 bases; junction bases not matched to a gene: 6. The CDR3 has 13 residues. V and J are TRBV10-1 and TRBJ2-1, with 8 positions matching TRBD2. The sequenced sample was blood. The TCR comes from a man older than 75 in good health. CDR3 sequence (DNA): TGCGCCAGCAGTACTAGCGGCAATGGTGAGCAGTTCTTC. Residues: CASSTSGNGEQFF.